This TCR beta chain was found in a study of cytomegalovirus exposure and HLA in healthy donors. Study information: Unique TCR beta sequences numbering approximately 120 million came from approximately 180 million T cells in an earlier analysis.

Trimming took off 0 bases at V and 6 bases at J, with 12 bases between the two ends. The V gene's germline CDR1 is MNHNS and CDR2 SASEGT. This CDR3 is 14 amino acids long. The PCR employed 60 Vbeta primers together with 13 Jbeta primers. Sequenced by immunoSEQ multiplex PCR; TCRdb stores in-frame clones only, minus some. This sample has 170,000 or so clones, with about 80% found just once. The chain recombines TRBV6-1 with TRBJ2-7, with D unclear. The sequenced sample was PBMCs. The receptor's source is a man aged 18-30 years in good health and CMV-seronegative. The CDR3 DNA is TGTGCCAGCAGTGAAGCACTACCCGGTGGCGAGCAGTACTTC. Translating gives CASSEALPGGEQYF.